This passage covers 6 T cell receptor beta chains from one sample sequenced in a study of cytomegalovirus exposure and HLA in healthy donors. Sequencing used immunoSEQ multiplex PCR; TCRdb keeps in-frame clones, though not all of them. The table records 150,000 to 200,000 clones, roughly four fifths of them present only once. The sample taken for sequencing was PBMCs. These receptors were obtained from a woman between 18 and 30 years old in good health and CMV-seropositive.

The V gene is TRBV29-1, the J gene TRBJ2-2; possible D gene TRBD2, 5 bases. Trimming took 4 bases from V and 6 from J, leaving 9 bases between them. The V gene's germline CDR1 is SQVTM and CDR2 ANQGSEA. The CDR3 totals 12 residues. CDR3 residues: CSVAAEAGELFF. The CDR3 region has the DNA TGCAGCGTTGCCGCGGAGGCCGGGGAGCTGTTTTTT.

This CDR3 is CATCSGGATDTQYF. CDR3 nucleotides: TGTGCCACTTGTAGCGGGGGGGCCACAGATACGCAGTATTTT. The V call is TRBV6-1, the J call TRBJ2-3; 11 nucleotides agree with TRBD2. The germline gives CDR1 MNHNS, CDR2 SASEGT. The length of the CDR3 is 14 residues. Unmatched junction bases numbered 5, after V lost 10 bases and J lost 2 bases.

The chain is built from TRBV5-6 and TRBJ1-2, with D perhaps matching TRBD1 (5 bases). CDR1 and CDR2 from the germline V gene are SGHDT and YYEEEE. This CDR3 is 15 amino acids long. Trimming shortened V by 4 bases and J by 6 bases, and 19 bases separated the two germline ends. CDR3 sequence (DNA): TGTGCCAGCAGCCGAAGAACGACAGCACCTCATGGCTACACCTTC. Amino acids: CASSRRTTAPHGYTF.

This clone was seen once. The chain links TRBV18 to TRBJ2-7; 10 bases line up with TRBD1. The CDR3 is made up of 17 amino acids. The germline CDR1 and CDR2 sequences are KGHSH and LQKENI. The V gene end was trimmed by 8 bases and the J gene end by 1 base; junction bases not matched to a gene: 14. CDR3 nucleotides: TGTGCCAGCACACAGCTGATCCCGGGACAGGGGTCCTACGAGCAGTACTTC. Protein sequence: CASTQLIPGQGSYEQYF. Full variable domain (remainder filled in from reference TRBV18 and TRBJ2-7): NAGVMQNPRHLVRRRGQEARLRCSPMKGHSHVYWYRQLPEEGLKFMVYLQKENIIDESGMPKERFSAEFPKEGPSILRIQQVVRGDSAAYFCASTQLIPGQGSYEQYFGPGTRLTVT.

The V and J genes are TRBV10-1 and TRBJ1-1, with D possibly being TRBD1 (6 bases). This CDR3 has 13 amino acids. Germline assignment: CDR1 WNHNN and CDR2 SYGVQD (reference sequence). V was shortened by 6 bases and J by 1 base, with 9 bases between the two germline ends. This CDR3 is CASSADRNTEAFF. CDR3 DNA sequence: TGCGCCAGCAGCGCGGACAGGAACACTGAAGCTTTCTTT.

The chain links TRBV7-6 to TRBJ2-7, with 9 bases identical to TRBD1. The CDR3 is made up of 14 amino acids. CDR1 and CDR2 from the germline V gene are SGHVS and FNYEAQ. V lost 8 bases, J lost 3 bases, and 8 bases stayed unmatched. CDR3 bases: TGTGCCAGCGGCCGGGGGACAGGGAACTACGAGCAGTACTTC. Translated: CASGRGTGNYEQYF.